This T cell receptor beta chain was observed in a study of identical twins. Template switching, a step in the protocol, added a universal primer site, and cDNA carried unique molecular identifiers. TCRdb reprocessed the 5' RACE reads via MiXCR and lists one record per CDR3 protein. The sample lists about 280,000 distinct CDR3 sequences, less than 9% occurring once. The CDR3 contains 14 residues. The ends lost 5 bases at V and 3 bases at J; junction bases unmatched: 4. The sample holds a few counts of this clonotype. Separately, the same data were catalogued under a study of yellow fever vaccine responses in identical twins.

Sequences were obtained from memory (CD45RO+) T cells sorted from blood. The TCR originated in a woman aged 18-29 years in good health. The J gene is TRBJ2-7, the V gene TRBV12-3 or TRBV12-4, with 10 bases aligning to TRBD1. This CDR3 reads CASSPGQGLYEQYF. Here the CDR3 DNA reads TGTGCCAGCAGTCCGGGACAGGGGCTCTACGAGCAGTACTTC.